This section outlines one T cell receptor (beta chain) sequence together with its context. Its antigen is not identified. A much more abundant neighbour one base away suggests this may be a read error. Trimming removed 7 bases at V and 2 bases at J, with 11 bases between. The CDR3 contains 13 residues. CDR1 WNHNN and CDR2 SYGVQD come from the germline V gene (reference sequence). RNA transcripts gave rise to amplified TCR beta CDR3 regions. The study used the HTBI primer set for a first-round RT-PCR of the TCR CDR3. TCRdb re-called the multiplex PCR reads with MiXCR, one entry per CDR3 protein. The sample lists a few hundred thousand distinct CDR3 sequences; approximately 15% were seen once. The data are from a study of T cells in Graves' hyperthyroidism and ophthalmopathy. Study-level results: Model predictions of ophthalmopathy came a median approximately 6.2 months before onset.

Patients aged 18 to 65 had newly diagnosed hyperthyroidism lasting under 2 months. The gene calls are TRBV10-1 and TRBJ2-5, with D possibly being TRBD2 (5 bases). This TCR derives from a woman aged 30 to 39 with Graves' hyperthyroidism that later progressed to Graves' ophthalmopathy. The sequenced material came from blood. The CDR3 loop is CASNSQRQETQYF. CDR3 bases: TGCGCCAGCAATAGTCAGCGGCAAGAGACCCAGTACTTC.